This TCR beta chain was found in a study of molecular identifiers for immune sequencing clone quantification. CDR3 length: 14 amino acids. The V gene lost 5 bases and the J gene lost 1 base, with 12 bases spanning the gap. Germline CDR1 is LNHDA and CDR2 is SQIVND (reference sequence). This clonotype came up many times. The antigen remains unidentified. Study-level points and caveats: Spiked Jurkat TCR RNA equal to one cell could reportedly be picked out among 1 million or so naive cells.

TCRdb reanalysed the PCR reads using MiXCR and keeps one entry per CDR3 protein. The sample carries 68,000 or so distinct CDR3 sequences, roughly 17% recorded once. Sequencing libraries of naive CD8 cells derived from around 20,000 to 990,000 sorted cells with 10%, 30% or 50% RNA. The sequenced sample consisted of naive CD8+ T cells from blood, with Jurkat cell RNA spiked in. The sample's subset: FACS-sorted CD8+CD4-CCR7+CD45RA+ naive T cells. This sequence joins TRBV19 and TRBJ2-7; TRBD1 is a possible D gene (6 bases). The TCR originated in a human donor in good health. Some libraries in this study had Jurkat cell RNA spiked in. CDR3 sequence reads: CASSYRDTSYEQYF. The CDR3 nucleotides are TGTGCCAGTAGTTACCGGGACACTTCCTACGAGCAGTACTTC. Based on the CDR3 plus reference TRBV19 and TRBJ2-7, the full variable domain is DGGITQSPKYLFRKEGQNVTLSCEQNLNHDAMYWYRQDPGQGLRLIYYSQIVNDFQKGDIAEGYSVSREKKESFPLTVTSAQKNPTAFYLCASSYRDTSYEQYFGPGTRLTVT.